The 31 T cell receptor beta chains below were found in one sample sequenced in a study of vaccination and CD4 T cells after COVID-19. Scientists ran DNA taken from cultured CD4+ T cells through the Oncomine TCR Beta short-read assay for sequencing. From the PCR reads, TCRdb called clonotypes with MiXCR, one entry per CDR3 protein. The data contain thousands of distinct CDR3 sequences, more than 25% of them seen just once; the ten biggest clones take up roughly 45%. These TCRs' antigens remain unknown. Treatment here: roughly 11-day PBMC culture with coronavirus spike peptide pools or control peptides (ViraFEST assay). The collection of CD4+ T cells from the unexposed donor took place before the COVID-19 pandemic (2011-2018). What was sequenced was CD4+ T cells from blood, cultured in vitro. These receptors were collected from a human donor in good health.

This clonotype came up a few times. This chain connects TRBV24-1 to TRBJ2-7; TRBD1 aligns across 11 bases. CDR1 and CDR2 from the germline V gene are KGHDR and SFDVKD. The CDR3 has 14 amino acids. V trimming: 4 bases; J trimming: 5 bases; junction bases outside the gene matches: 3. CDR3 in DNA: TGTGCCACCAGTGAACCGGGACAGGGGGACGAGCAGTACTTC. Translated: CATSEPGQGDEQYF.

The rearrangement links TRBV28 to TRBJ2-7; the D is unclear. Trimming removed 4 bases at V and 3 bases at J, with 22 bases between. The germline CDR1 and CDR2 sequences are MDHEN and SYDVKM. This CDR3 region has 17 residues. The DNA of the CDR3 is TGTGCCAGCAGTTCCTCTTACCTGGGTCTAACAAACTACGAGCAGTACTTC. It yields the protein CASSSSYLGLTNYEQYF.

This clonotype was seen only a few times. V and J are TRBV29-1 and TRBJ2-3; TRBD2 aligns across 14 bases. There are 19 residues in the CDR3. V dropped 7 bases and J dropped 0; count of bases not matched to a gene: 15. CDR1 SQVTM and CDR2 ANQGSEA come from the germline V gene. The CDR3, as DNA: TGCAGCGCCAGAGGATTAGCGGGACTAGCGGGAGCTAGCACAGATACGCAGTATTTT. This sequence encodes CSARGLAGLAGASTDTQYF.

The rearrangement uses TRBV6-2 or TRBV6-3 and TRBJ1-2, with 7 bases fitting TRBD1. The germline CDR1 and CDR2 sequences are MNHEY and SVGEGT. The CDR3 is made up of 16 amino acids. Losses at the gene ends were 6 bases for V and 4 bases for J; bases not matched to a gene: 14. CDR3 DNA sequence: TGTGCCAGCAGAATCCAAGAAACAGGGGCGGCCTATGGCTACACCTTC. Translated, it gives CASRIQETGAAYGYTF.

This clonotype appeared a few times. The genes are TRBV28 and TRBJ1-2; no firm D call. The CDR3 totals 13 residues. Trimming shortened V by 3 bases and J by 4 bases, and 9 bases separated the two germline ends. Germline-derived CDR1 and CDR2 are MDHEN and SYDVKM. In nucleotides, the CDR3 is TGTGCCAGCAGTTTGGGGTTCGGCTATGGCTACACCTTC. This encodes CASSLGFGYGYTF.

This clonotype was seen a few times. The rearrangement joins TRBV7-9 to TRBJ1-4, with D perhaps TRBD1 (5 bases). Germline V CDR1 and CDR2: SEHNR, FQNEAQ (reference sequence). The CDR3 covers 15 residues. With 3 bases removed from V and 7 bases from J, the gap between germline ends came to 15 bases. The CDR3 loop is CASSFRRDGGEKLFF. CDR3 nucleotide sequence: TGTGCCAGCAGCTTCCGTAGGGACGGGGGTGAAAAACTGTTTTTT.

In DNA, the CDR3 is TGTGCCAGTACGCAGGGGACCTATAATTCACCCCTCCACTTT. It encodes CASTQGTYNSPLHF. V and J are TRBV28 and TRBJ1-6; D may be TRBD1 (6 bases). In germline, CDR1 is MDHEN, CDR2 SYDVKM. Trimming left V 9 bases short and J 2 bases short, with 11 bases between. The CDR3 contains 14 residues.

The rearrangement links TRBV20-1 to TRBJ1-4, with TRBD1 as a possible D gene (5 bases). The CDR3 is 15 amino acids. The germline gives CDR1 DFQATT, CDR2 SNEGSKA (reference sequence). Deletions cut 2 bases from V and 12 bases from J, with 22 bases between. In DNA, the CDR3 is TGCAGTGCTAGACTAGCCCTGGCAGGGAATGGCGAACTGTTTTTT. Protein: CSARLALAGNGELFF.

V is TRBV2 and J is TRBJ1-2; 8 nucleotides line up with TRBD1. Trimming took 9 bases from V and 5 from J; bases not matched to a gene: 11. CDR3 length: 14 amino acids. Germline-derived CDR1 and CDR2 are SNHLY and FYNNEI. CDR3 residues: CASEGAGQVYGYTF. The CDR3 DNA reads as TGTGCCAGTGAAGGCGCGGGACAGGTTTATGGCTACACCTTC.

The CDR3 loop reads CSVAGAGRNTEAFF. In DNA, the CDR3 is TGCAGCGTTGCGGGGGCGGGCAGGAACACTGAAGCTTTCTTT. The V gene is TRBV29-1, the J gene TRBJ1-1; the D gene is possibly TRBD1 (6 bases). The V end lost 4 bases, the J end lost 1 base, and 13 bases lay between the germline ends. Looked up from germline, CDR1 is SQVTM and CDR2 is ANQGSEA. The CDR3 runs 14 residues. Together with reference TRBV29-1 and TRBJ1-1, the CDR3 gives the full variable domain: SAVISQKPSRDICQRGTSLTIQCQVDSQVTMMFWYRQQPGQSLTLIATANQGSEATYESGFVIDKFPISRPNLTFSTLTVSNMSPEDSSIYLCSVAGAGRNTEAFFGQGTRLTVV.

This clonotype is classed as medium-sized. The CDR3 region has the DNA TGCAGTGCTAGAGTGGGGCGTGCCTATGGCTACACCTTC. Translated, it gives CSARVGRAYGYTF. The rearrangement links TRBV20-1 to TRBJ1-2; TRBD1 is a possible D gene (5 bases). Trimming cost V 1 base and J 4 bases, with 10 bases left between them. Germline CDR1 DFQATT, CDR2 SNEGSKA (reference sequence). This CDR3 comprises 13 residues.

The V call is TRBV28, the J call TRBJ1-3; D is perhaps TRBD1 (6 bases). Trimming took off 6 bases at V and 1 base at J, with 10 bases between the two ends. CDR3 size: 14 residues. Germline V gene sequence: CDR1 MDHEN, CDR2 SYDVKM. CDR3 loop: CASSIDRSGNTIYF. The CDR3 coding sequence is TGTGCCAGCAGCATTGACAGGTCTGGAAACACCATATATTTT.

The rearrangement uses TRBV10-3 and TRBJ2-1; D is perhaps TRBD2 (5 bases). V was pared by 0 bases and J by 10 bases, with 13 bases between. In germline, CDR1 is ENHRY, CDR2 SYGVKD. The CDR3 consists of 14 residues. CDR3 bases: TGTGCCATCAGTGAGTCAGTTGTATTAGCGGAGCAGTTCTTC. Amino acids: CAISESVVLAEQFF.

In its sample, this clonotype is medium-sized (0.01 to 0.1%). V usage is TRBV20-1 and J usage is TRBJ1-1, with TRBD1 as a possible D gene (5 bases). CDR1 is DFQATT, CDR2 SNEGSKA, per germline (reference sequence). Trimming shortened V by 2 bases and J by 4 bases, and 17 bases separated the two germline ends. The CDR3 is 15 amino acids. As DNA, the CDR3 is TGCAGTGCTAGATCGACAGCTATCAGTTTCACTGAAGCTTTCTTT. The encoded protein is CSARSTAISFTEAFF.

This clonotype has only a few counts. CDR3 bases: TGTGCCTGGAGTGCCGCTCAATATGGCTACACCTTC. Translating it yields CAWSAAQYGYTF. The chain has TRBV30 and TRBJ1-2; D unclear. The germline CDR1 and CDR2 sequences are GTSNPN and SVGIG (reference sequence). The CDR3 length is 12 residues. Trimming shortened V by 1 base and J by 5 bases, and 8 bases separated the two germline ends.

This clonotype was counted between two and nine times. V usage is TRBV7-2 and J usage is TRBJ1-3; perhaps TRBD1 as D (6 bases). Looked up from germline, CDR1 is SGHTA and CDR2 is FQGNSA. The CDR3 totals 13 residues. Between the trimmed V and J ends, which lost 5 bases and 8 bases, there was a span of 13 bases. Here the CDR3 DNA reads TGTGCCAGCAGCATGGGACGGACAGACACCATATATTTT. Its protein product is CASSMGRTDTIYF.

The table lists this clonotype with a count of one. The rearrangement joins TRBV6-5 to TRBJ2-7, with D possibly TRBD2 on 6 matching bases. This CDR3 region has 15 residues. Trimming removed 0 bases at V and 3 bases at J, with 12 bases between. Germline values: CDR1 MNHEY, CDR2 SVGAGI. CDR3 sequence: CASSYSGQGGYEQYF. The CDR3, as DNA: TGTGCCAGCAGTTACTCAGGGCAGGGAGGCTACGAGCAGTACTTC.

This chain connects TRBV7-6 to TRBJ2-1; 13 bases line up with TRBD2. This CDR3 has 15 residues. The germline V gene encodes CDR1 SGHVS and CDR2 FNYEAQ. V shed 1 base, J shed 9 bases, and the junction held 3 bases outside the gene matches. The CDR3 reads CASSLGTSGSGEQFF. CDR3 bases: TGTGCCAGCAGCTTAGGGACTAGCGGGAGTGGTGAGCAGTTCTTC.

V gene TRBV20-1 combines with J gene TRBJ1-5, with 7 nucleotides matching TRBD1. Germline V gene sequence: CDR1 DFQATT, CDR2 SNEGSKA (reference sequence). The CDR3 has 15 residues. The V and J ends lost 1 base and 3 bases, in that order; junction bases with no gene match: 6. The CDR3 DNA follows: TGCAGTGCTAGAGTCAACAGGGGTTTCAATCAGCCCCAGCATTTT. Translated: CSARVNRGFNQPQHF.

The CDR3 nucleotides are TGTGCCAGCAGTTTTCAGGACTCCCCAGGGCCCCAGCATTTT. Translating gives CASSFQDSPGPQHF. V gene TRBV27 combines with J gene TRBJ1-5; D ambiguous. V was shortened by 3 bases and J by 9 bases, with 15 bases between the two germline ends. The V gene's germline CDR1 is MNHEY and CDR2 SMNVEV (reference sequence). The length of the CDR3 is 14 residues.

This clonotype was seen only a few times. The J gene is TRBJ2-3, the V gene TRBV19; TRBD1 agrees at 7 bases. J was trimmed by 2 bases and V by 4 bases; bases with no gene match: 9. The CDR3 sequence is 16 residues long. Looked up from germline, CDR1 is LNHDA and CDR2 is SQIVND (reference sequence). Here the CDR3 reads CASSRVRDSYTDTQYF. Written as DNA, the CDR3 is TGTGCCAGTAGTAGAGTCCGGGACAGTTACACAGATACGCAGTATTTT.

This sequence joins TRBV10-3 and TRBJ2-5; no clear D. Germline V lookup: CDR1 ENHRY, CDR2 SYGVKD. Between the trimmed V and J ends, which lost 8 bases and 4 bases, there was a span of 11 bases. This CDR3 contains 12 residues. The CDR3, as DNA: TGTGCCATCGCCCCCGGTGCAGAGACCCAGTACTTC. Amino acid sequence: CAIAPGAETQYF.

The CDR3 nucleotides are TGCGCCAGCAGCCGGAACAGGGTGGGGGATGGCTACACCTTC. Residues: CASSRNRVGDGYTF. The chain couples TRBV4-3 to TRBJ1-2; the D gene is possibly TRBD1 (6 bases). Trimming removed 4 bases at V and 6 bases at J, with 15 bases between. CDR1 and CDR2 (germline): LGHNA, YSLEER. There are 14 residues in the CDR3.

CDR3 sequence reads: CASSLEPGGGELFF. The CDR3 DNA sequence: TGTGCCAGCAGCTTGGAGCCCGGTGGCGGGGAGCTGTTTTTT. This sequence joins TRBV7-3 and TRBJ2-2; D is ambiguous. The V end was cut by 3 bases, the J end by 7 bases, with 12 bases between. This CDR3 comprises 14 residues. Germline assignment: CDR1 SGHTA and CDR2 FQGTGA.

This clonotype was counted a few times. The chain uses TRBV6-4 and TRBJ1-1; a possible D gene is TRBD1 (6 bases). The CDR3 loop spans 16 amino acids. Germline CDR1 and CDR2: MRHNA and SNTAGT. The ends were cut back, 5 bases at V and 3 bases at J, with 19 bases in the middle. CDR3: CASSPDGGARDTEAFF. CDR3 coding DNA: TGTGCCAGCAGTCCTGATGGGGGGGCGCGGGACACTGAAGCTTTCTTT.

This chain links TRBV2 with TRBJ2-2; D gene unclear. The CDR3 sequence is 15 residues long. CDR1 and CDR2 (germline): SNHLY, FYNNEI. Trimming left V 7 bases short and J 3 bases short, with 15 bases between. The CDR3 here is CASNLLASDTGELFF. CDR3 nucleotides: TGTGCCAGCAACCTCCTCGCTAGTGACACCGGGGAGCTGTTTTTT.

The chain is built from TRBV11-2 and TRBJ1-1; TRBD1 might be the D (5 bases). This CDR3 has 14 amino acids. Looked up from germline, CDR1 is SGHAT and CDR2 is FQNNGV. V was clipped by 5 bases and J by 5 bases, with 15 bases between them. The CDR3 DNA reads TGTGCCAGCAGCCCACAGCGGGGGAGTACTGAAGCTTTCTTT. The encoded protein is CASSPQRGSTEAFF.

This clonotype is categorized as hyperexpanded. The V call is TRBV7-2, the J call TRBJ1-5; unclear D gene. The germline V gene encodes CDR1 SGHTA and CDR2 FQGNSA. The CDR3 has 16 amino acids. The germline V and J ends were trimmed by 5 bases and 5 bases, with 19 bases remaining between them. Here the CDR3 reads CASSLRPPPNDQPQHF. The CDR3 DNA is TGTGCCAGCAGCCTTAGGCCCCCACCGAACGATCAGCCCCAGCATTTT.

This clonotype is medium-sized (0.01 to 0.1%). The rearrangement uses TRBV19 and TRBJ2-7; no clear D. This CDR3 is built from 15 residues. CDR1 and CDR2 from the germline V gene are LNHDA and SQIVND (reference sequence). The ends were cut back, 3 bases at V and 3 bases at J, with 15 bases in the middle. The CDR3 reads CASSIGGSKSYEQYF. The CDR3 region has the DNA TGTGCCAGTAGTATCGGTGGCAGTAAAAGCTACGAGCAGTACTTC.

This clonotype has just a few counts. V usage is TRBV28 and J usage is TRBJ2-2; D is ambiguous. Trimming left V 5 bases short and J 1 base short, with 11 bases between. The CDR3 runs 15 residues. The germline V gene encodes CDR1 MDHEN and CDR2 SYDVKM. This CDR3 reads CASSGPGQNTGELFF. The CDR3 coding sequence is TGTGCCAGCAGTGGCCCCGGGCAGAACACCGGGGAGCTGTTTTTT.

This clonotype was recorded a few times. The rearrangement joins TRBV19 to TRBJ1-5; maybe TRBD1 (6 bases). The CDR3 runs to 14 residues. The ends were cut back, 4 bases at V and 2 bases at J, with 9 bases in the middle. CDR1 is LNHDA and CDR2 is SQIVND in the germline V gene (reference sequence). The CDR3: CASSTSGGNQPQHF. CDR3 bases: TGTGCCAGTAGTACATCAGGGGGCAATCAGCCCCAGCATTTT.